This T cell receptor (beta chain) was sequenced in a study of blood T cell repertoires in COVID-19. Repertoires were generated with immunoSEQ multiplex PCR, while TCRdb's copy carries only in-frame clones and drops some. The repertoire holds about 360,000 clones, approximately 89% seen once, with around 2% in the top ten. Germline CDR1 LNHDA, CDR2 SQIVND (reference sequence). CDR3 length: 13 amino acids. V gave up 7 bases and J gave up 9 bases; unmatched junction bases: 5. The sequence was collected from a man between 40 and 49 years old in a cohort exposed to, infected with or recovered from COVID-19 (not recorded which). The sequenced sample was PBMCs or T cells enriched from blood (not recorded which). The genes are TRBV19 and TRBJ2-1, with 11 nucleotides matching TRBD2. CDR3 in DNA: TGTGCCAGTACGCTAGCGGGAGGACTTGAGCAGTTCTTC. Its translation is CASTLAGGLEQFF.